These T cell receptor beta chains were read from a single sample in a study of T cell repertoires in cytomegalovirus infection. A single record per CDR3 protein comes from TCRdb applying MiXCR to the reads. Among 110,000 or so distinct CDR3 sequences listed, more than 30% were seen once. Their target antigens are unknown. Here the sequenced sample was CD8+ T cells from cultured PBMCs, taken from culture after CMV antigen stimulation. Receptors were obtained from a human donor in good health (CMV status not recorded). Some clones in this sample may be carry-over from other donors' samples. The CDR3 runs from the conserved cysteine through the conserved F or W. D genes are given only for firm matches. A row's size may be missing; if present it is once, few, many or a size class.

V gene	J gene	D gene	clone size	CDR3 DNA	CDR3 protein
TRBV6-1	TRBJ2-3	TRBD2	medium-sized	TGTGCCAGCAGTCCAACAAGCGGGGGGGCGGTAGATACGCAGTATTTT	CASSPTSGGAVDTQYF
TRBV20-1	TRBJ1-2	NA	NA	TGCAGTGCTGAAATACAGGGACCGTTCTTCTATGGCTACACCTTC	CSAEIQGPFFYGYTF
TRBV6-2/TRBV6-3	TRBJ2-7	NA	few	TGTGCCAGCAGTCGGACGCCCGGGACTGTATTTGTTTACGAGCAGTACTTC	CASSRTPGTVFVYEQYF
TRBV6-2/TRBV6-3	TRBJ2-1	NA	NA	TGTGCCAGCAGAGAACAGGGTAGTTTCCACAATGAGCAGTTCTTC	CASREQGSFHNEQFF
TRBV12-3/TRBV12-4	TRBJ2-2	TRBD1	NA	TGTGCCAGCAGTTTATTTTTTGGGGACAGGGCTCCCGGGGAGCTGTTTTTT	CASSLFFGDRAPGELFF
TRBV4-1	TRBJ2-5	TRBD2	few	TGCGCCAGCAGCCAAGAAATCCGGGGGCGGGGGGACCAAGAGACCCAGTACTTC	CASSQEIRGRGDQETQYF
TRBV6-1	TRBJ2-7	NA	NA	TGTGCCAGCAGCGAATTTGAGTGGAGGAGGCGCGAGCAGTACTTC	CASSEFEWRRREQYF
TRBV5-6	TRBJ2-7	TRBD1	many	TGTGCCAGCAGCTCAGGACCCGCCCGGGACAGGGTCCTCTACGAGCAGTACTTC	CASSSGPARDRVLYEQYF
TRBV27	TRBJ1-1	NA	NA	TGTGCCAGCAGTTTTTCGCGGGGGGCTGAAGCTTTCTTT	CASSFSRGAEAFF
TRBV6-1	TRBJ2-3	NA	many	TGTGCCAGCACCCGGGGTCCTACCGGGGTAGATACGCAGTATTTT	CASTRGPTGVDTQYF
TRBV20-1	TRBJ2-7	NA	NA	TGCAGTGCTAGAGATCCGGGGGAGTCCTACGAGCAGTACTTC	CSARDPGESYEQYF
TRBV5-6	TRBJ2-3	NA	NA	TGTGCCAGCAGCTTGCTACTAGACTCCGGCACAGATACGCAGTATTTT	CASSLLLDSGTDTQYF
TRBV6-5	TRBJ1-4	NA	NA	TGTGCCACCCGCCTCACAGCAACTAATGAAAAACTGTCTTTT	CATRLTATNEKLSF
TRBV2	TRBJ1-1	NA	few	TGTGCCAGCAGCCTCGACAACACTGAAGCTTTCTTT	CASSLDNTEAFF
TRBV7-2	TRBJ1-3	TRBD1	many	TGTGCCAGCAGCCTGGGACAGTCCGGCTCTGGAAACACCATATATTTT	CASSLGQSGSGNTIYF
TRBV7-9	TRBJ2-7	NA	NA	TGTGCCAGCAGCTTAGGCGAATTACAGGGCACCCGATCCTACGAGCAGTACTTC	CASSLGELQGTRSYEQYF
TRBV4-3	TRBJ2-1	TRBD2	few	TGCGCCAGCAGCCTTGGACTAGCAGACAATGAGCAGTTCTTC	CASSLGLADNEQFF
TRBV11-1	TRBJ2-7	TRBD1	NA	TGTGCCAGCAGCTTAGCGAGGACAGGATTCTACGAGCAGTACTTC	CASSLARTGFYEQYF
TRBV4-1	TRBJ2-7	NA	NA	TGCGCCAGCAGCCAAGTCCAGGGTTTCCACGAGCAGTACTTC	CASSQVQGFHEQYF
TRBV6-5	TRBJ1-2	NA	NA	TGTGCCAGCAGTTATGTTCTAGGCTTCAACTATGGCTACACCTTC	CASSYVLGFNYGYTF
TRBV12-3/TRBV12-4	TRBJ2-1	NA	NA	TGTGCCAGCAGCCCGCTTTCGGCAGTGTTCTTC	CASSPLSAVFF
TRBV2	TRBJ2-5	NA	NA	TGTGCCAGCAAGTGGCGCGGTGAGACCCAGTACTTC	CASKWRGETQYF
TRBV6-4	TRBJ2-3	TRBD2	NA	TGTGCCAGCAGTCAGTCAGCGGGGGACCCAGATACGCAGTATTTT	CASSQSAGDPDTQYF
TRBV6-6	TRBJ1-1	TRBD1	NA	TGTGCCAGCAGTGGACCCGGGACAGGCGTTTATAGGGCTTTCTTT	CASSGPGTGVYRAFF
TRBV7-8	TRBJ2-2	NA	many	TGTGCCAGCAGCCCCTCCGGGATCACCGGGGAGCTGTTTTTT	CASSPSGITGELFF
TRBV2	TRBJ1-1	TRBD1	NA	TGTGCCAGCTCCGAGGACAGGGTGGGCACTGAAGCTTTCTTT	CASSEDRVGTEAFF
TRBV6-2/TRBV6-3	TRBJ2-7	NA	few	TGTGCCAGCAGTTACGGGACCGCAGCCTACGAGCAGTACTTC	CASSYGTAAYEQYF
TRBV7-9	TRBJ2-7	TRBD1	NA	TGTGCCAGCAGCTCGGGGAAGACAGGGAGCTACGAGCAGTACTTC	CASSSGKTGSYEQYF
TRBV11-2	TRBJ1-1	TRBD1	NA	TGTGCCAGCACCCAGGGGGGTTTTCCTGAAGCTTTCTTT	CASTQGGFPEAFF
TRBV2	TRBJ2-1	NA	many	TGTGCCAGCAGCCCGACGATTCCCCCCTCGGGCAATGAGCAGTTCTTC	CASSPTIPPSGNEQFF
TRBV6-5	TRBJ1-6	TRBD1	NA	TGTGCCAGCCGGGGACAGTATAATTCACCCCTCCACTTT	CASRGQYNSPLHF
TRBV6-5	TRBJ1-1	NA	NA	TGTGCCAGCAGAACGGGACAGAACACTGAAGCTTTCTTT	CASRTGQNTEAFF
TRBV6-2/TRBV6-3	TRBJ2-7	NA	NA	TGTGCCAGCAGGACGACAGGTGAAACCTACGAGCAGTACTTC	CASRTTGETYEQYF
TRBV7-9	TRBJ1-4	NA	NA	TGTGCCAGCAGCCTCGACCCGAGTGAAAAACTGTTTTTT	CASSLDPSEKLFF
TRBV7-6	TRBJ2-4	TRBD1	few	TGTGCCAGCAGCTTTCCGGGACAGGGTTCCAAAAACATTCAGTACTTC	CASSFPGQGSKNIQYF
TRBV12-5	TRBJ2-6	TRBD1	many	TGTGCTAGTGGTCCATCGGACAGGCTAGCTGGGGCCAACGTCCTGACTTTC	CASGPSDRLAGANVLTF
TRBV20-1	TRBJ2-7	TRBD2	NA	TGCAGTGCCAGTAGGGACTATTACTACGAGCAGTACTTC	CSASRDYYYEQYF
TRBV7-9	TRBJ1-2	NA	NA	TGTGCCAGCAGTATACGTGGCTACACCTTC	CASSIRGYTF
TRBV12-3/TRBV12-4	TRBJ2-1	NA	few	TGTGCCAGCAGTTTACCTGGAGACTACAATGAGCAGTTCTTC	CASSLPGDYNEQFF
TRBV7-9	TRBJ1-5	NA	few	TGTGCCAGCAGCTTAGAATCTGGAACAGTCGGTGAGGGGCCCCAGCATTTT	CASSLESGTVGEGPQHF
TRBV5-4	TRBJ1-2	NA	NA	TGTGCCATCCCTGGGGGGGACTATGGCTACACCTTC	CAIPGGDYGYTF
TRBV7-9	TRBJ2-3	NA	few	TGTGCCAGCAGAGAAACCCCGGGAATCGTACCCGGAGATACGCAGTATTTT	CASRETPGIVPGDTQYF
TRBV5-8	TRBJ1-1	NA	NA	TGTGCCAGCAGACAAAGACTGACAGGGAACACTGAAGCTTTCTTT	CASRQRLTGNTEAFF
TRBV4-1	TRBJ2-1	TRBD1	NA	TGCGCCAGCAGCCAAGACCCCGGGACAGGGGCTGATGAGCAGTTCTTC	CASSQDPGTGADEQFF
TRBV7-6	TRBJ2-7	TRBD2	NA	TGTGCCAGCAGCCACAAAGCGGGAGCCTACGAGCAGTACTTC	CASSHKAGAYEQYF
TRBV4-2	TRBJ1-6	NA	NA	TGTGCCAGCAGCCAAGAGGGCGGGTCTTCAGCCTATTCACCCCTCCACTTT	CASSQEGGSSAYSPLHF
TRBV7-9	TRBJ2-1	TRBD2	NA	TGTGCCAGCAGCCCCACTAGGGTACGCGGGGGGGCCTTCCCCGGTGAGCAGTTCTTC	CASSPTRVRGGAFPGEQFF
TRBV6-1	TRBJ2-1	NA	few	TGTGCCAGCAGTGAAGTAGGCGTCGATGAGCAGTTCTTC	CASSEVGVDEQFF
TRBV15	TRBJ1-2	NA	NA	TGTGCCACCAGGGCGTCCCCGGGGGGGGAGGGATACACCTTC	CATRASPGGEGYTF
TRBV27	TRBJ2-7	TRBD1	many	TGTGCCAGCAGTTTACGGGGACAGGGGATATACGAGCAGTACTTC	CASSLRGQGIYEQYF
TRBV20-1	TRBJ2-1	NA	NA	TGCAGTGCTAGAGATTCCAGGGCAATTGAGCAGTTCTTC	CSARDSRAIEQFF
TRBV5-1	TRBJ2-1	TRBD2	many	TGCGCCAGCAGCTTGCGGGGGGTTATTAGCTCCTACAATGAGCAGTTCTTC	CASSLRGVISSYNEQFF